The 4 T cell receptor beta chains given below trace back to one sample, sequenced in a study of CD8+CD57+ T cells in acquired aplastic anemia. Both TCR beta VDJ combination and CDR3 sequence profiling were carried out. Genomic DNA was the template for this profiling. In TCRdb, the reads were re-called with MiXCR into one record per CDR3 protein. The sample has roughly 200,000 distinct CDR3 sequences; about 59% are singletons. Sequenced sample: sorted CD4+, CD8+, or CD8+CD57+ T cells (not recorded which) from PBMCs. The receptor set was obtained from a human donor in good health.

This chain connects TRBV2 to TRBJ1-2; D not certain. Per germline, CDR1 SNHLY and CDR2 FYNNEI. The CDR3 spans 12 residues. V gave up 4 bases and J gave up 8 bases, with 11 bases separating them. The CDR3 protein is CASSASFTGYTF. In DNA form, the CDR3 reads TGTGCCAGCAGTGCCTCGTTCACCGGCTACACCTTC.

This chain links TRBV19 with TRBJ1-1; tentative D call: TRBD1 (5 bases). The CDR3 is 18 residues long. Germline values: CDR1 LNHDA, CDR2 SQIVND (reference sequence). Trimming stripped 3 bases from V and 4 bases from J, with 24 bases between. The CDR3 DNA reads as TGTGCCAGTAGTATCCGGGGACCAGGGCAGGAGAGCGGCACTGAAGCTTTCTTT. Translated: CASSIRGPGQESGTEAFF. Looking up the rest from reference TRBV19 and TRBJ1-1 gives the full variable domain: DGGITQSPKYLFRKEGQNVTLSCEQNLNHDAMYWYRQDPGQGLRLIYYSQIVNDFQKGDIAEGYSVSREKKESFPLTVTSAQKNPTAFYLCASSIRGPGQESGTEAFFGQGTRLTVV.

This clonotype was recorded at least ten times. The CDR3 protein is CASFDTLTDLSTDTQYF. The CDR3 coding sequence is TGTGCCAGCTTTGACACCTTGACAGATTTAAGCACAGATACGCAGTATTTT. This chain joins TRBV7-9 and TRBJ2-3; D may be TRBD1 (5 bases). The CDR3 length is 17 residues. The V and J ends lost 8 bases and 0 bases respectively, with 21 bases between them. CDR1 and CDR2 from the germline V gene are SEHNR and FQNEAQ (reference sequence).

The rearrangement links TRBV7-8 to TRBJ1-1, with a tentative D call TRBD1 (5 bases). CDR3 length equals 15 residues. Trimming cost V 1 base and J 4 bases, with 13 bases left between them. Germline CDR1 SGHVS, CDR2 FQNEAQ. In DNA form, the CDR3 reads TGTGCCAGCAGCTTAGGGGGCAGGAGGGCCACTGAAGCTTTCTTT. Translating gives CASSLGGRRATEAFF.